This TCR beta chain was identified in a study of T-cell memory formation after mild COVID-19. TCRdb processed the 5' RACE reads anew with MiXCR; each CDR3 protein has one entry. Among 250,000 to 300,000 distinct CDR3 sequences listed, around 15% were seen once. V lost 4 bases, J lost 7 bases, and 8 bases stayed unmatched. Germline V gene sequence: CDR1 SEHNR, CDR2 FQNEAQ (reference sequence). CDR3 length: 14 amino acids. The sequenced sample was PBMCs or a T cell subset sorted from them (not recorded which). The rearrangement links TRBV7-9 to TRBJ1-2, with 8 bases lining up with TRBD1. This TCR was recovered from a man aged 18-30 years who had mild COVID-19 (a few samples of this study predate the infection). Cell type and time point are not known. The CDR3, as DNA: TGTGCCAGCAGCTACAAGGACAGGGTGACTGGCTACACCTTC. It specifies CASSYKDRVTGYTF.